One sample yielded the 9 T cell receptor beta chains listed below, sequenced in a study of blood T cells in healthy people across ages. With a J-beta primer mix and a sample-barcoded 5' primer, a second PCR ran 7 to 11 cycles. TCRdb used MiXCR to reprocess the 5' RACE reads, holding one entry per CDR3 protein. The data hold about 800,000 distinct CDR3 sequences, with 20% to 25% observed a single time. This sample was shared with a second study, whose subject was T cells of mothers and their children.

Sequencing was performed on blood. Source of these receptors: a boy aged 10-17 years in good health.

This clonotype showed up many times. The V call is TRBV28, the J call TRBJ2-4, with 10 nucleotides matching TRBD1. Per the germline V gene, CDR1 is MDHEN and CDR2 is SYDVKM. The CDR3 totals 16 residues. With V trimmed by 6 bases and J by 2 bases, 7 bases remained unmatched. The chain's CDR3 is CASRYRDRGSKNIQYF. DNA for the CDR3: TGTGCCAGCAGATATAGGGACAGGGGATCCAAAAACATTCAGTACTTC.

V is TRBV6-2 or TRBV6-3 and J is TRBJ2-5; 12 bases are shared with TRBD2. The CDR3 runs to 18 residues. After removal of 2 bases from V and 0 bases from J, the junction contained 7 bases not matched to a gene. Germline CDR1 MNHEY, CDR2 SVGEGT. The CDR3 sequence: CASSYAGLAGTYQETQYF. CDR3 nucleotide sequence: TGTGCCAGCAGTTACGCGGGACTAGCGGGCACGTACCAAGAGACCCAGTACTTC.

V is TRBV20-1 and J is TRBJ1-5, with a tentative D call TRBD1 (5 bases). The CDR3 consists of 16 residues. The V gene lost 2 bases and the J gene lost 2 bases, with 16 bases spanning the gap. Germline lookup yields CDR1 DFQATT and CDR2 SNEGSKA (reference sequence). The CDR3 spells CSARSGRSGGNQPQHF. CDR3 sequence (DNA): TGCAGTGCTAGATCAGGGAGGAGTGGAGGCAATCAGCCCCAGCATTTT.

This clonotype was found a few times. The chain couples TRBV6-2 or TRBV6-3 to TRBJ1-2; D gene uncertain. CDR1 MNHEY and CDR2 SVGEGT come from the germline V gene. The CDR3 spans 13 residues. V was shortened by 6 bases and J by 2 bases, with 10 bases between the two germline ends. CDR3 loop: CASSSSLNYGYTF. DNA for the CDR3: TGTGCCAGCAGCAGCAGTTTAAACTATGGCTACACCTTC.

Only a few counts were recorded for this clonotype. The V gene is TRBV2, the J gene TRBJ2-3; D uncertain. Germline V CDR1 and CDR2: SNHLY, FYNNEI. This CDR3 contains 13 residues. The V end was cut by 7 bases, the J end by 5 bases, with 13 bases between. The CDR3 region is CASMRRGRDTQYF. CDR3 bases: TGTGCCAGCATGCGGCGAGGACGAGATACGCAGTATTTT.

The chain combines TRBV20-1 with TRBJ1-1; a weak D match, TRBD1 (6 bases). V was clipped by 4 bases and J by 1 base, with 10 bases between them. The V gene's germline CDR1 is DFQATT and CDR2 SNEGSKA (reference sequence). This CDR3 has 13 amino acids. CDR3 nucleotides: TGCAGTGCTACGGACAGTTCGAACACTGAAGCTTTCTTT. Translated: CSATDSSNTEAFF.

This clonotype has a handful of counts. The chain has TRBV7-6 and TRBJ2-5, with 15 bases fitting TRBD2. The CDR3 is made up of 20 amino acids. Unmatched junction bases numbered 16, after V lost 5 bases and J lost 3 bases. Germline V gene lookup returns CDR1 SGHVS and CDR2 FNYEAQ. CDR3 sequence: CASSHTGTGLAGGPEETQYF. CDR3 in DNA: TGTGCCAGCAGCCACACCGGGACAGGACTAGCGGGAGGGCCCGAAGAGACCCAGTACTTC.

The chain uses TRBV6-4 and TRBJ2-5, with 12 bases aligning to TRBD1. The J call is uncertain, as TRBJ2-7 better fits the DNA end. This CDR3 contains 15 residues. Germline values: CDR1 MRHNA, CDR2 SNTAGT. CDR3 DNA sequence: TGTGCCAGCAGCGCCGGGACAGGGGGCGGCTACGAGCAGTACTTC. Amino acid sequence: CASSAGTGGGYEQYF.

Ten or more counts support this clonotype. The chain uses TRBV13 and TRBJ2-7; D possibly corresponds to TRBD1 (5 bases). Germline V gene lookup returns CDR1 PRHDT and CDR2 FYEKMQ (reference sequence). The CDR3 has 14 amino acids. The V end lost 5 bases, the J end lost 2 bases, and 13 bases lay between the germline ends. CDR3 nucleotide sequence: TGTGCCAGCAGCCACCAGACAGAGACCTACGAGCAGTACTTC. Protein product: CASSHQTETYEQYF.